The 13 T cell receptor beta chains below all came from one sample that was sequenced in a study of CD8+ T cells in alopecia areata. Treatment reported: oral pan-JAK inhibitor, 5-10 mg twice daily. Extracted RNA was reverse transcribed, and the resulting cDNA served as sequencing template. Clones were read by immunoSEQ multiplex PCR, and TCRdb kept only the in-frame ones, dropping some. The repertoire holds a few hundred thousand clones, 35% to 40% seen once, with 0.48% in the top ten. The sequenced sample was CD4+ T cells sorted from blood, obtained at week 34, from a patient treated with tofacitinib. Receptors were obtained from a human donor with alopecia areata.

This sequence joins TRBV5-1 and TRBJ2-7; D not certain. CDR3 length equals 14 residues. Trimming removed 0 bases at V and 2 bases at J, with 9 bases between. CDR1 is SGHRS, CDR2 YFSETQ, per germline. This chain's CDR3 is CASSLASEAYEQYF. CDR3 nucleotide sequence: TGCGCCAGCAGCTTGGCATCGGAAGCCTACGAGCAGTACTTC.

This clone was found a few times. The J gene is TRBJ1-2, the V gene TRBV11-2; 9 bases are a match to TRBD1. J was trimmed by 8 bases and V by 5 bases; bases with no gene match: 12. The CDR3 consists of 15 residues. The germline gives CDR1 SGHAT, CDR2 FQNNGV. Here the CDR3 reads CASSLIRTGAQGYTF. The CDR3 DNA reads as TGTGCCAGCAGCCTAATCCGGACAGGGGCACAGGGCTACACCTTC.

The CDR3: CAGKTPLAKNIQYF. In DNA form, the CDR3 reads TGTGCCGGGAAGACCCCTCTAGCCAAAAACATTCAGTACTTC. The chain combines TRBV30 with TRBJ2-4, with D hard to call. The CDR3 spans 14 residues. V shed 8 bases and J shed 0 bases, with 14 bases lying between them. Germline V gene data show CDR1 as GTSNPN and CDR2 as SVGIG (reference sequence).

The CDR3 loop is CASSRLLAGEADTQYF. In DNA form, the CDR3 reads TGTGCCAGCAGCCGACTACTAGCGGGAGAAGCGGATACGCAGTATTTT. This chain connects TRBV5-6 to TRBJ2-3; TRBD2 matches 11 bases. The trim removed 4 bases at V and 6 bases at J, leaving 10 bases unmatched. This CDR3 region has 16 residues. Germline CDR1 reads SGHDT; CDR2 reads YYEEEE. Full variable domain (remainder filled in from reference TRBV5-6 and TRBJ2-3): DAGVTQSPTHLIKTRGQQVTLRCSPKSGHDTVSWYQQALGQGPQFIFQYYEEEERQRGNFPDRFSGHQFPNYSSELNVNALLLGDSALYLCASSRLLAGEADTQYFGPGTRLTVL.

This clone has more than one count but fewer than ten. The chain recombines TRBV6-6 with TRBJ2-3; D might be TRBD2 (7 bases). Trimming stripped 7 bases from V and 5 bases from J, with 16 bases between. The V gene's germline CDR1 is MNHNY and CDR2 SVGAGI (reference sequence). The CDR3 consists of 14 residues. CDR3 in amino acids: CASITTSRGDTQYF. The CDR3 DNA is TGTGCCAGCATTACGACTAGCAGGGGAGATACGCAGTATTTT.

In DNA, the CDR3 is TGTGCCAGCAGTGAATTTTGGCCCTCGTACCAAGAGACCCAGTACTTC. Protein sequence: CASSEFWPSYQETQYF. The chain joins TRBV25-1 to TRBJ2-5, with D unresolved. The CDR3 contains 16 residues. Germline values: CDR1 MGHDK, CDR2 SYGVNS. Deletions cut 1 base from V and 0 bases from J, with 12 bases between.

The chain couples TRBV19 to TRBJ1-1, with 8 nucleotides matching TRBD1. J was trimmed by 8 bases and V by 10 bases; bases with no gene match: 6. CDR3 length: 11 amino acids. Germline-derived CDR1 and CDR2 are LNHDA and SQIVND (reference sequence). This CDR3 is CATLDRVEAFF. The DNA of the CDR3 is TGTGCCACTTTGGACAGGGTGGAAGCTTTCTTT.

The chain joins TRBV25-1 to TRBJ2-2; D ambiguous. The CDR3 runs to 17 residues. CDR1 and CDR2 from the germline V gene are MGHDK and SYGVNS. V was cut by 5 bases and J by 4 bases, with 20 bases left in between. DNA for the CDR3: TGTGCCAGCAGTCCTAGTGATTTTTCCCGCGGCACCGGGGAGCTGTTTTTT. Translated, it gives CASSPSDFSRGTGELFF.

V usage is TRBV27 and J usage is TRBJ2-3; 8 bases are shared with TRBD2. With 4 bases clipped from V and 1 base from J, the junction kept 4 bases outside the gene matches. Germline V gives CDR1 MNHEY, CDR2 SMNVEV (reference sequence). The CDR3 is 15 amino acids. The CDR3: CASSSIAGRTDTQYF. The CDR3 DNA sequence: TGTGCCAGCAGTTCCATAGCGGGACGCACAGATACGCAGTATTTT.

The rearrangement uses TRBV6-5 and TRBJ2-5; 7 nucleotides align to TRBD1. CDR3 length equals 13 residues. Losses at the gene ends were 6 bases for V and 2 bases for J; bases not matched to a gene: 3. Germline assignment: CDR1 MNHEY and CDR2 SVGAGI. The CDR3 protein is CASSMGQQETQYF. The DNA of the CDR3 is TGTGCCAGCAGCATGGGACAGCAAGAGACCCAGTACTTC.

V gene TRBV9 combines with J gene TRBJ1-5; D remains unclear. There are 15 residues in the CDR3. V lost 0 bases and J 0 bases, leaving 7 bases between the germline ends. Germline V gene data show CDR1 as SGDLS and CDR2 as YYNGEE. CDR3 bases: TGTGCCAGCAGCGTAGTCGGTAATAGCAATCAGCCCCAGCATTTT. Its translation is CASSVVGNSNQPQHF. The entire variable domain, with the rest obtained from reference TRBV9 and TRBJ1-5, is as follows: DSGVTQTPKHLITATGQRVTLRCSPRSGDLSVYWYQQSLDQGLQFLIQYYNGEERAKGNILERFSAQQFPDLHSELNLSSLELGDSALYFCASSVVGNSNQPQHFGDGTRLSIL.

The chain is built from TRBV30 and TRBJ2-7; TRBD2 aligns across 10 bases. CDR3 length: 15 amino acids. CDR1 is GTSNPN and CDR2 is SVGIG in the germline V gene (reference sequence). V lost 1 base, J lost 2 bases, and 5 bases stayed unmatched. The CDR3 region is CAWSDPSGSTYEQYF. The CDR3 DNA follows: TGTGCCTGGAGTGATCCTAGCGGGAGTACCTACGAGCAGTACTTC.

A remark on this clone: Other DNA sequences in this sample translate to the same CDR3. The chain joins TRBV6-5 to TRBJ2-7; TRBD1 aligns across 9 bases. The CDR3 has 15 amino acids. CDR1 is MNHEY, CDR2 SVGAGI, per germline. J lost 1 base, V lost 2 bases, and 3 bases had no gene match. The CDR3 loop reads CASSYRGQGSYEQYF. Here the CDR3 DNA reads TGTGCCAGCAGTTACCGGGGACAGGGATCCTACGAGCAGTACTTC.